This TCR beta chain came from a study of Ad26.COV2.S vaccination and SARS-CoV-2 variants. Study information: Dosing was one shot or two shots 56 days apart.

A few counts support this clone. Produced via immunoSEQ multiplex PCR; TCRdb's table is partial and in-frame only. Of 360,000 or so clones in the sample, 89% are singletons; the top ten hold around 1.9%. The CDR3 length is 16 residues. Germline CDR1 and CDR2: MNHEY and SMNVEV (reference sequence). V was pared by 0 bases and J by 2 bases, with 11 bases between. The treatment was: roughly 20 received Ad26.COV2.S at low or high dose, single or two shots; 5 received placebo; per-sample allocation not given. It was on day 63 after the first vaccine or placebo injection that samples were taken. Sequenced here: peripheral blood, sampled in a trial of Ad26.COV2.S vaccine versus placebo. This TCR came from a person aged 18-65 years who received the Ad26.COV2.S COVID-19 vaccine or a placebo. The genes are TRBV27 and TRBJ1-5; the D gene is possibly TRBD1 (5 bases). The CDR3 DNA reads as TGTGCCAGCAGTTTATCGAGGGGCAGGGGCAATCAGCCCCAGCATTTT. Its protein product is CASSLSRGRGNQPQHF.